This T cell receptor beta chain originates from a study of cytomegalovirus exposure and HLA in healthy donors. Primers included in the PCR were 60 Vbeta and 13 Jbeta primers. Only in-frame clones appear in the TCRdb table, and some are missing; sequencing was by immunoSEQ multiplex PCR. The sample has 150,000 to 200,000 clones, more than 75% seen once. CDR1 is SGHTA and CDR2 is FQGNSA in the germline V gene. The ends lost 4 bases at V and 5 bases at J; junction bases unmatched: 8. The length of the CDR3 is 15 residues. A remark on this clone: The antigen remains undetermined.

Regarding the study as a whole: DRB1 had the most TCR associations and HLA-C the fewest, a later analysis found, with rates varying by HLA locus. Common viral pathogens seemed, in a later analysis, to connect with several of the most significant clusters. An ancestry cluster, one associated with Asian ancestry, reportedly showed fewer N-insertions than the approximately 700-donor mean in a later analysis. Per published reports, the classifier diagnosed cytomegalovirus status with high specificity and sensitivity.

This TCR was recovered from a man between 35 and 55 years old in good health and CMV-seropositive. The rearrangement joins TRBV7-2 to TRBJ2-3; 8 bases are a match to TRBD1. Source material: PBMCs. Here the CDR3 DNA reads TGTGCCAGCAGCTCCAGGCAGGGGGCTTTAGATACGCAGTATTTT. Protein product: CASSSRQGALDTQYF.